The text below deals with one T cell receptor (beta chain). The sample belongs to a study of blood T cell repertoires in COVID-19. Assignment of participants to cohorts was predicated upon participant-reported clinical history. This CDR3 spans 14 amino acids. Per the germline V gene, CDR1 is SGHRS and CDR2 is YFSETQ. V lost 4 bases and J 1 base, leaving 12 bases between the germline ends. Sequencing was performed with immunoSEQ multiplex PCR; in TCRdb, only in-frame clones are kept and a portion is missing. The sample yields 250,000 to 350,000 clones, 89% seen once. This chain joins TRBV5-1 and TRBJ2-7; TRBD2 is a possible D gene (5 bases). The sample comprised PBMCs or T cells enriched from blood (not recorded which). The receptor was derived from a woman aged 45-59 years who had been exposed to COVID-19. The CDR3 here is CASSGDPGSYEQYF. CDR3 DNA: TGCGCCAGCAGCGGGGATCCGGGGTCCTACGAGCAGTACTTC.